The present T cell receptor (beta chain) was sequenced within a study of T cells expressing NK-cell markers (TCRdb year 2020). Regarding the research as a whole: In sorted CD3+CD56+NKG2C+, CD3+CD56+NKG2C- and CD3+CD56-NKG2C+ T-cell subsets from about 8 donors, TCR beta-chain repertoires were profiled. The libraries were sequenced on Illumina HiSeq 2000/2500, MiSeq or NextSeq, producing 2 x 150 bp reads. All eight donors whose samples were sequenced were randomly selected healthy volunteers, three of them men and five women. Among the eight sequenced donors, seven were HCMV-seropositive and one was HCMV-seronegative. Overall results and qualifications from the work: In more than five donors, the dominant CD3+CD56+NKG2C+ clonotypes ranked among the top 10 CD8+ clonotypes, making up roughly 1.0-7.0% of CD8+ T cells. Those dominant clonotypes were again the most abundant among CD3+CD56-NKG2C+ cells in four donors, at about 25-65%. Whether the expanded NKG2C-expressing T cell clones were specific for HCMV antigens was left unclear.

A commercial ELISA kit detecting HCMV-specific IgG in serum was used to determine HCMV serostatus. Peripheral blood mononuclear cells were isolated from blood by Ficoll density gradient centrifugation. Sequences SQVTM (CDR1) and ANQGSEA (CDR2) are obtained from the germline V gene. Inclusive of the bounding cysteine and phenylalanine, the CDR3 is 12 residues long. The DNA is unrecorded. Note on this clonotype: What this receptor recognizes is not known.

TCRdb records Illumina HiSeq 2000 as the sequencer. TCR beta cDNA libraries were prepared using 5'RACE template switching, which introduced a universal primer site and unique molecular identifiers. Priming for cDNA synthesis came from the TCR beta constant segment, and two successive PCR amplification steps followed. The authors processed their data as follows. MIGEC was used to demultiplex reads and group reads by UMI, and MiTCR was used to assemble and quantify clonotypes. To exclude erroneous sequences, any TCR cDNA sequence not supported by at least two reads was discarded. Downstream repertoire analysis used the tcR package, and clonotypes were matched across fractions by CDR3 nucleotide sequence plus V segment. VDJmatch was used to annotate antigen specificity against VDJdb, with one amino acid substitution in CDR3 allowed. TCRdb reprocessed the sequencing reads and holds a single record per CDR3 protein sequence, with no DNA. Here the V and J calls rest on TCRdb's processing, not on the authors' analysis. The sample's table covers roughly 300,000 distinct CDR3 sequences. 4% to 4.5% of the sample goes to the ten largest clones.

Sequenced sample: blood T cells: a sorted CD56 or NKG2C T cell subset, CD4+ or CD8+ T cells, or bulk PBMC T cells (not recorded which). The receptor's source is a woman aged 18-70 years in good health. In this chain, TRBV29-1 is recombined with TRBJ2-5; TCRdb lists TRBD2, though no DNA is available to test this call. The encoded CDR3 is CSVAVAVETQYF.